These T cell receptor beta chains were read from a single sample in a study of identifying expanded T cells in peripheral blood. Data came from immunoSEQ multiplex PCR; TCRdb stores just in-frame clones and leaves some out. The repertoire has about 80,000 clones, approximately 90% of them found once; the top ten carry over 15%. The sample comprised blood. Every receptor here comes from a person aged 18 to 75 in good health. Each CDR3 is given with its conserved first and last residue. Each record gives: D gene, CDR3 length, J gene, clone size, V gene, CDR3 protein, CDR3 DNA. The D gene is left open where the match is weak. A row's size may be missing; if present it is once, few, many or a size class.

D: .
length: 15
J: TRBJ2-5
size: .
V: TRBV11-2
CDR3: CASSLAPGAQETQYF
DNA: TGTGCCAGCAGCTTAGCGCCGGGGGCTCAAGAGACCCAGTACTTC

D: .
length: 14
J: TRBJ1-1
size: .
V: TRBV6-5
CDR3: CASPRGRRNTEAFF
DNA: TGTGCCAGCCCAAGGGGTCGGCGGAACACTGAAGCTTTCTTT

D: TRBD1
length: 15
J: TRBJ1-2
size: once
V: TRBV19
CDR3: CASQQLQGSGYGYTF
DNA: TGTGCCAGCCAGCAGCTACAGGGGTCTGGCTATGGCTACACCTTC

D: .
length: 11
J: TRBJ1-1
size: medium-sized
V: TRBV30
CDR3: CAWGRNLEAFF
DNA: TGTGCCTGGGGCCGTAACCTAGAAGCTTTCTTT

D: .
length: 16
J: TRBJ1-3
size: once
V: TRBV5-4
CDR3: CASSSFGGQTGNTIYF
DNA: TGTGCCAGCAGCTCTTTCGGGGGGCAAACTGGAAACACCATATATTTT

D: .
length: 15
J: TRBJ1-1
size: .
V: TRBV7-6
CDR3: CASSLALGGNTEAFF
DNA: TGTGCCAGCAGCTTAGCTCTCGGGGGGAACACTGAAGCTTTCTTT

D: TRBD1
length: 14
J: TRBJ2-5
size: .
V: TRBV7-7
CDR3: CASSLAGGAETQYF
DNA: TGTGCCAGCAGCCTAGCAGGGGGCGCGGAGACCCAGTACTTC

D: TRBD1
length: 15
J: TRBJ2-7
size: .
V: TRBV6-5
CDR3: CASSRAGTGGYEQYF
DNA: TGTGCCAGCAGCAGAGCCGGGACAGGGGGTTACGAGCAGTACTTC

D: TRBD1
length: 15
J: TRBJ2-7
size: .
V: TRBV28
CDR3: CASSPQGTGGYEQYF
DNA: TGTGCCAGCAGTCCCCAGGGGACAGGGGGCTACGAGCAGTACTTC

D: .
length: 19
J: TRBJ2-7
size: .
V: TRBV27
CDR3: CASSFLSPTGQFGQYEQYF
DNA: TGTGCCAGCAGTTTTCTCAGCCCTACAGGGCAGTTTGGGCAATACGAGCAGTACTTC

D: TRBD1
length: 15
J: TRBJ1-2
size: .
V: TRBV7-2
CDR3: CASSGSTGFNRGYTF
DNA: TGTGCCAGCAGCGGTTCGACAGGGTTTAATCGAGGCTACACCTTC

D: .
length: 12
J: TRBJ1-2
size: .
V: TRBV2
CDR3: CASIGGGYGYTF
DNA: TGTGCCAGCATTGGGGGCGGCTATGGCTACACCTTC

D: .
length: 13
J: TRBJ2-7
size: .
V: TRBV7-2
CDR3: CASSARANYEQYF
DNA: TGTGCCAGCAGCGCTAGGGCCAACTACGAGCAGTACTTC

D: TRBD1
length: 14
J: TRBJ1-1
size: .
V: TRBV10-3
CDR3: CAISDRQGSTEAFF
DNA: TGTGCCATCAGTGATCGACAGGGAAGCACTGAAGCTTTCTTT

D: .
length: 13
J: TRBJ1-1
size: .
V: TRBV27
CDR3: CASRGVLDTEAFF
DNA: TGTGCCAGCAGGGGGGTTCTGGACACTGAAGCTTTCTTT

D: .
length: 14
J: TRBJ1-1
size: .
V: TRBV11-2
CDR3: CASSLDLYKPEAFF
DNA: TGTGCCAGCAGCTTAGATCTCTACAAGCCTGAAGCTTTCTTT